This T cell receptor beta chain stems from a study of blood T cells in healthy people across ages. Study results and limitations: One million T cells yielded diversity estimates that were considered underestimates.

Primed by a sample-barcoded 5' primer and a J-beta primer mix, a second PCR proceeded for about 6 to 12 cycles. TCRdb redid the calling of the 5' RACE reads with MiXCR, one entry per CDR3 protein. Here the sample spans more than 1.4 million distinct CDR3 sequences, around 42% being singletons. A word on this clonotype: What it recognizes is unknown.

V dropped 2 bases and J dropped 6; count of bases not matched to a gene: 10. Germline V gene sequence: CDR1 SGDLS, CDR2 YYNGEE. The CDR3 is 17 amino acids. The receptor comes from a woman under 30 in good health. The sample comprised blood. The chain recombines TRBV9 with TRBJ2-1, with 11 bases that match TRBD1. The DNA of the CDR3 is TGTGCCAGCAGCGTGTCGACCGGGACAGGGGGGGCCAATGAGCAGTTCTTC. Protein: CASSVSTGTGGANEQFF.